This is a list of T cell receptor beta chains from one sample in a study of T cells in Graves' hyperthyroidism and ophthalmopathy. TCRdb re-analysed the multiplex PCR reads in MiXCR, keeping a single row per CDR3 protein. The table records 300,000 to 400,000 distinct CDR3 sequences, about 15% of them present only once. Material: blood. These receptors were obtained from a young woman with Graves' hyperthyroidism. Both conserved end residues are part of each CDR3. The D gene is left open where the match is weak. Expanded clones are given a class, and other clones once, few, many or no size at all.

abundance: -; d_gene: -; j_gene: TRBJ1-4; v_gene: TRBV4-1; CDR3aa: CASSPMQGSEKLFF; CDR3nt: TGCGCCAGCAGCCCGATGCAGGGTTCCGAAAAACTGTTTTTT
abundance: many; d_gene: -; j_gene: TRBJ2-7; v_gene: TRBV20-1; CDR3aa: CSARDRDRGEQYF; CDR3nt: TGCAGTGCTAGAGATAGGGATCGGGGCGAGCAGTACTTC
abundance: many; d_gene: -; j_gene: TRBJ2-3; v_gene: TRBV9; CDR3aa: CASSVAPWTVRDTQYF; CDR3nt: TGTGCCAGCAGCGTAGCGCCCTGGACAGTGAGAGATACGCAGTATTTT
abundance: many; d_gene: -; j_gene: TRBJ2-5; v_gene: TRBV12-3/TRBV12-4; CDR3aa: CASSSPYQETQYF; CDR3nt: TGTGCCAGCAGTTCCCCCTACCAAGAGACCCAGTACTTC
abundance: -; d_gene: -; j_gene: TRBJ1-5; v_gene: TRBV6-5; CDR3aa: CASSYSSSLGDQPQHF; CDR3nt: TGTGCCAGCAGTTACTCGTCATCGTTGGGGGATCAGCCCCAGCATTTT
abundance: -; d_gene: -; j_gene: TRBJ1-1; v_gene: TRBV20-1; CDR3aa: CSASVELGTEAFF; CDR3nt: TGCAGTGCTAGTGTTGAGTTGGGCACTGAAGCTTTCTTT
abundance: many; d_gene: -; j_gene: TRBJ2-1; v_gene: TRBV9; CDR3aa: CASSAMTPYNEQFF; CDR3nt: TGTGCCAGCAGCGCGATGACCCCATACAATGAGCAGTTCTTC
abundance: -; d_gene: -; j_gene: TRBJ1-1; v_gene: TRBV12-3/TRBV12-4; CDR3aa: CASSQSLGPGSRTEAFF; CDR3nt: TGTGCCAGCAGTCAAAGTTTAGGGCCAGGGAGTAGGACTGAAGCTTTCTTT
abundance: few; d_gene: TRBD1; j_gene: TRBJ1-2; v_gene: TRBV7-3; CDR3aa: CASSLGQGLGGYTF; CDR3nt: TGTGCCAGCAGCTTGGGACAGGGCTTGGGTGGCTACACCTTC
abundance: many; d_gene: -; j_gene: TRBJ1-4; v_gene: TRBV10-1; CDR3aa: CASSESTEEKLFF; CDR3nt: TGCGCCAGCAGTGAGTCGACGGAAGAAAAACTGTTTTTT
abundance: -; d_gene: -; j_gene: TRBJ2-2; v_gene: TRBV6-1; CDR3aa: CASSEIVERTGELFF; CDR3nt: TGTGCCAGCAGTGAAATAGTCGAGCGCACCGGGGAGCTGTTTTTT
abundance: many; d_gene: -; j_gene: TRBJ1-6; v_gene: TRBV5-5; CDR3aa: CASSMDYSPPLHF; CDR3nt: TGTGCCAGCAGCATGGATTACAGTCCACCCCTCCACTTT
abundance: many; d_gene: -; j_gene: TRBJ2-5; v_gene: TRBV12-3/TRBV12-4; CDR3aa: CASSQGDRPQETQYF; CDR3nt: TGTGCCAGCAGTCAAGGGGACCGGCCCCAAGAGACCCAGTACTTC
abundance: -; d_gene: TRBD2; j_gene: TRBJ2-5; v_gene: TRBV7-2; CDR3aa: CASSSRLAGGSETQYF; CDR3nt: TGTGCCAGCAGCTCTAGGCTAGCGGGAGGGAGTGAGACCCAGTACTTC
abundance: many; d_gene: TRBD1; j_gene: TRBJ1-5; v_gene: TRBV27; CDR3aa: CASRRTIRDREKGPQPQHF; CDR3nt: TGTGCCAGCAGGCGTACAATCCGGGACAGGGAAAAGGGGCCGCAGCCCCAGCATTTT
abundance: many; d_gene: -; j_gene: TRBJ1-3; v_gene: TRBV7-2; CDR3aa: CASSLDRAGNTIYF; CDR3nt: TGTGCCAGCAGCTTAGACAGAGCAGGAAACACCATATATTTT
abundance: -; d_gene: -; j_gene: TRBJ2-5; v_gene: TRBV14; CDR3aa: CASSQAFGGIETQYF; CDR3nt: TGTGCCAGCAGCCAAGCATTTGGAGGGATCGAGACCCAGTACTTC
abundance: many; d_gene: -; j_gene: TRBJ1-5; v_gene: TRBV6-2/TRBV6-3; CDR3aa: CASSYTSLVSQPQHF; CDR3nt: TGTGCCAGCAGTTACACCAGCCTGGTAAGTCAGCCCCAGCATTTT
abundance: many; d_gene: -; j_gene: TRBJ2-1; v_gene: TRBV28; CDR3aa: CASNSQGRQGNEQFF; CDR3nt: TGTGCCAGCAACTCCCAGGGGCGGCAAGGGAATGAGCAGTTCTTC
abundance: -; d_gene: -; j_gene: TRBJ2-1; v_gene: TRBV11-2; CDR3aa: CASSFGGVYNEQFF; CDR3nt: TGTGCCAGCAGCTTTGGCGGGGTTTACAATGAGCAGTTCTTC
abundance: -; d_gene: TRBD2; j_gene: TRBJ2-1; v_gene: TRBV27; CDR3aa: CASSLRGLAGGVSYNEQFF; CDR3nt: TGTGCCAGCAGTTTAAGGGGACTAGCGGGAGGGGTCTCCTACAATGAGCAGTTCTTC
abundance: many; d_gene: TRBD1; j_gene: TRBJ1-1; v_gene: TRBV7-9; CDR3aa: CASSLLGPRDRIKPGAEAFF; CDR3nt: TGTGCCAGCAGCTTATTGGGGCCCCGGGACAGGATAAAGCCAGGCGCTGAAGCTTTCTTT
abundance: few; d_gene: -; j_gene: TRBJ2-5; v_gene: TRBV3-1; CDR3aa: CASSLTGLWAQYF; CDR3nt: TGTGCCAGCAGCCTGACAGGACTGTGGGCCCAGTACTTC
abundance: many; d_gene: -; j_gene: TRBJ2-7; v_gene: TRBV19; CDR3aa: CASSISAEQYF; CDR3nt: TGTGCCAGTAGTATCAGCGCCGAGCAGTACTTC
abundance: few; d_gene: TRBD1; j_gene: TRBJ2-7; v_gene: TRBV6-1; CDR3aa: CASSEPRDRVPYEQYF; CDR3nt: TGTGCCAGCAGTGAGCCCCGGGACAGGGTCCCCTACGAGCAGTACTTC
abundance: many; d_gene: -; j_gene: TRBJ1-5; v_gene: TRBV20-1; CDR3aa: CSARVRDTHQPQHF; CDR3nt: TGCAGTGCTAGAGTGCGGGACACCCATCAGCCCCAGCATTTT
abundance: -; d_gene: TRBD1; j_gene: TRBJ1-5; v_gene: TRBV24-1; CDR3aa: CATSDTDRNQPQHF; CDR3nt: TGTGCCACCAGTGATACGGACAGGAATCAGCCCCAGCATTTT
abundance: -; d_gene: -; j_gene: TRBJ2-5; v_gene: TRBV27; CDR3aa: CASSPSPGSGETQYF; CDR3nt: TGTGCCAGCAGTCCATCACCAGGGTCGGGGGAGACCCAGTACTTC
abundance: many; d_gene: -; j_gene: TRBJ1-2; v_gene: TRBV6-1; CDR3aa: CASSELSGGSATF; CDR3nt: TGTGCCAGCAGTGAGCTCTCGGGCGGATCCGCCACCTTC
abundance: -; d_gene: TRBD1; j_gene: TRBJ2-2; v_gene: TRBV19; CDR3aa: CASSIWAGGSGELFF; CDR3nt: TGTGCCAGTAGTATATGGGCAGGGGGCTCCGGGGAGCTGTTTTTT
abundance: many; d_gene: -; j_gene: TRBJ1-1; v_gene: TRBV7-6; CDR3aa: CASSPSSRGDTEAFF; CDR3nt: TGTGCCAGCAGCCCCTCTTCGAGGGGAGACACTGAAGCTTTCTTT
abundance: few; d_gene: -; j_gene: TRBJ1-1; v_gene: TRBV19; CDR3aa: CASSTGTRGTEAFF; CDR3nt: TGTGCCAGTAGTACGGGGACGCGCGGAACTGAAGCTTTCTTT
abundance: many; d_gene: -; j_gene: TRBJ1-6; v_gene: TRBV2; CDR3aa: CASSEIGYRNSPLHF; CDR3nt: TGTGCCAGCAGTGAAATTGGGTACAGGAATTCACCCCTCCACTTT
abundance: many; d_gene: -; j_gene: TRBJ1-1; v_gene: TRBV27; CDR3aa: CASSPTPGNRRGAFF; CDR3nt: TGTGCCAGCAGTCCTACACCCGGGAACCGCCGTGGGGCTTTCTTT
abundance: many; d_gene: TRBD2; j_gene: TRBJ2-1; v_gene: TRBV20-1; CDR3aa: CSARDLGLAGSPEQFF; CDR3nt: TGCAGTGCTAGAGATCTAGGGCTAGCGGGATCCCCTGAGCAGTTCTTC
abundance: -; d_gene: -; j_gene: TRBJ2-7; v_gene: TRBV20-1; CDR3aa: CSANRPQTGLEQYF; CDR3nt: TGCAGTGCTAACCGGCCCCAGACAGGCCTCGAGCAGTACTTC
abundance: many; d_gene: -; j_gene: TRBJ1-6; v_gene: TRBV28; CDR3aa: CASRPYGHSYNSPLHF; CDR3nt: TGTGCCAGCAGGCCTTATGGCCACTCCTATAATTCACCCCTCCACTTT
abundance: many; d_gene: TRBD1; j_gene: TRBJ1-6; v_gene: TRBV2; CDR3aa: CASSPADRGLHNSPLHF; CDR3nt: TGTGCCAGCAGCCCAGCGGACAGGGGGCTACATAATTCACCCCTCCACTTT
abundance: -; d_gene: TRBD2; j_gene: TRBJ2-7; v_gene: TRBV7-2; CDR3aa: CASSPMGLAPYEQYF; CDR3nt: TGTGCCAGCAGCCCCATGGGACTAGCACCCTACGAGCAGTACTTC
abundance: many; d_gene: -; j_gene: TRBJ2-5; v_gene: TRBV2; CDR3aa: CASLPRAVAETQYF; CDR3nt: TGTGCCAGCCTACCGAGGGCCGTCGCGGAGACCCAGTACTTC
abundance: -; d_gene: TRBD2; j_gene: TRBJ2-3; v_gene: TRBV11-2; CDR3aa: CASSRGRAPDTQYF; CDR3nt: TGTGCCAGCAGCCGCGGGAGGGCCCCGGATACGCAGTATTTT
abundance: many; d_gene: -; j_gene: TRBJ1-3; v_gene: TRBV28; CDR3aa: CASSRYRRPGNTIYF; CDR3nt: TGTGCCAGCAGCCGCTACCGGAGACCTGGAAACACCATATATTTT
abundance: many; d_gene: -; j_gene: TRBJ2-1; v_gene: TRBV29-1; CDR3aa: CSVVTGGTNEQFF; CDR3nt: TGCAGCGTTGTTACCGGGGGCACGAATGAGCAGTTCTTC
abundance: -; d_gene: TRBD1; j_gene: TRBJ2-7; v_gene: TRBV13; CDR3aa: CASTKSLGTETYEQYF; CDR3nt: TGTGCCAGCACCAAAAGCCTCGGGACAGAAACCTACGAGCAGTACTTC
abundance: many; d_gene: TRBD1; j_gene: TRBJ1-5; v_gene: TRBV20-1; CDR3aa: CSATETGGVRQPQHF; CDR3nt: TGCAGTGCTACTGAGACAGGGGGCGTTCGGCAGCCCCAGCATTTT
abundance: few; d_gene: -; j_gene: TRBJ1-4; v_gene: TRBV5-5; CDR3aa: CASSFLGQSNEKLFF; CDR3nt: TGTGCCAGCAGCTTTCTTGGTCAAAGTAATGAAAAACTGTTTTTT
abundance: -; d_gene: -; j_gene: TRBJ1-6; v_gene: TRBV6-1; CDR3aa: CAAAIESPLHF; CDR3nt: TGTGCCGCTGCTATCGAGTCACCCCTCCACTTT
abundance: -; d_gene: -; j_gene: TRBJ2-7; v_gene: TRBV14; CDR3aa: CASSQELEMLGEQYF; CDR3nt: TGTGCCAGCAGCCAAGAGTTGGAGATGCTGGGTGAGCAGTACTTC
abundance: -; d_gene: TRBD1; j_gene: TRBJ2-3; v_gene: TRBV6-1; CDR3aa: CASRVRGSTDTQYF; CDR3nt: TGTGCCAGCAGGGTCAGGGGGAGCACAGATACGCAGTATTTT
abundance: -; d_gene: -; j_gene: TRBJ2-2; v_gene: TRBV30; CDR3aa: CAWVLGNGELFF; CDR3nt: TGTGCCTGGGTTCTAGGAAACGGGGAGCTGTTTTTT
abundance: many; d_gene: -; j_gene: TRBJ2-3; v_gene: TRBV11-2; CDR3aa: CASSPGVRGADTQYF; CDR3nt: TGTGCCAGCAGCCCCGGGGTCAGGGGGGCAGATACGCAGTATTTT
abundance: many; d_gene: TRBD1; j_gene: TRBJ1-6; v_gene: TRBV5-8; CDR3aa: CASRPGTGRENSPLHF; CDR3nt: TGTGCCAGCAGACCCGGGACAGGGCGGGAGAATTCACCCCTCCACTTT